This T cell receptor beta chain was observed in a study of graft-versus-host responses after intestinal transplantation. The CDR3 contains 14 residues. Germline V gene sequence: CDR1 LNHDA, CDR2 SQIVND (reference sequence). V gave up 8 bases and J gave up 1 base, with 13 bases separating them. Regarding this clone: Its antigen is not known.

This table comes from immunoSEQ multiplex PCR, and its TCRdb copy is limited to in-frame clones, with some not included. The sample shows roughly 98,000 clones, roughly 91% of them seen only once. This specimen was unstimulated CD8+ T cells sorted from spleen or lymph node cells, taken before transplant. The rearrangement joins TRBV19 to TRBJ2-3; possible D gene TRBD1, 6 bases. The sequence derives from a human donor who was the organ donor for an intestinal transplant. As DNA, the CDR3 is TGTGCCAGTTCCTCAGGGGAAGGCACAGATACGCAGTATTTT. Translating it yields CASSSGEGTDTQYF.